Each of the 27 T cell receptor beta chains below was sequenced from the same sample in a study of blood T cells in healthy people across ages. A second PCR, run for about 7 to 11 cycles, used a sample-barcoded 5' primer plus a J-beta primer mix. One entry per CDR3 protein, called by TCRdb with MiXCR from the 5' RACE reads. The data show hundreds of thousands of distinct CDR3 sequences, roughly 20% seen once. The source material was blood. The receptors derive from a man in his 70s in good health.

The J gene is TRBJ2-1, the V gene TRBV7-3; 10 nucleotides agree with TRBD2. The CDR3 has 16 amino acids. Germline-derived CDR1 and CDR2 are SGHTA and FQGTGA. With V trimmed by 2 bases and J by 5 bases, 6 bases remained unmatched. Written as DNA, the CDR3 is TGTGCCAGCAGCTTAGGGGGGACTAGCGAAAACAATGAGCAGTTCTTC. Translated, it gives CASSLGGTSENNEQFF.

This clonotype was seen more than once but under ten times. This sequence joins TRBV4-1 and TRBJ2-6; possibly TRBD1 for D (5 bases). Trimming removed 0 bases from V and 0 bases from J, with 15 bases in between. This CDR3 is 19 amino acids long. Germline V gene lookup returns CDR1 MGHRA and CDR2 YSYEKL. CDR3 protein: CASSQDRSGILSGANVLTF. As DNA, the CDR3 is TGCGCCAGCAGCCAAGATCGGTCAGGGATCCTCTCTGGGGCCAACGTCCTGACTTTC.

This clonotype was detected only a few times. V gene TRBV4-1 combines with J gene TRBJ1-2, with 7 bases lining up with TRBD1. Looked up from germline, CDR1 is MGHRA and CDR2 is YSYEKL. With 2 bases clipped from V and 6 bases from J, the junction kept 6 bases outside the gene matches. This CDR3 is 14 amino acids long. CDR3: CASSQLTGENGYTF. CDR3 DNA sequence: TGCGCCAGCAGCCAATTAACAGGGGAGAATGGCTACACCTTC.

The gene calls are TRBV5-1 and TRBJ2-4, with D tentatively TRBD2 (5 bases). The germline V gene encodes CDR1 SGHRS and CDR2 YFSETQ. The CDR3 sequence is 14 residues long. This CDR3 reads CVRETDLAKNIQYF. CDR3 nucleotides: TGCGTGAGAGAGACGGACTTAGCCAAAAACATTCAGTACTTC.

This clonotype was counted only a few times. The CDR3 DNA sequence: TGCGCCAGCAGCCCCGCAACGGAGACCCAGTACTTC. It encodes CASSPATETQYF. The rearrangement joins TRBV5-1 to TRBJ2-5; D unresolved. V lost 4 bases to trimming and J lost 5 bases, with 9 bases between them. Germline CDR1 reads SGHRS; CDR2 reads YFSETQ. This CDR3 spans 12 amino acids.

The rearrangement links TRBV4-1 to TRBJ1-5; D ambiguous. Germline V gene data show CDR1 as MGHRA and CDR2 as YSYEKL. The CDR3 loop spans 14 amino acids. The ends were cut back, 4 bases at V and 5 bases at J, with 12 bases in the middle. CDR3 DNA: TGCGCCAGCAGCCGACGGGCTGAGGATCAGCCCCAGCATTTT. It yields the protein CASSRRAEDQPQHF.

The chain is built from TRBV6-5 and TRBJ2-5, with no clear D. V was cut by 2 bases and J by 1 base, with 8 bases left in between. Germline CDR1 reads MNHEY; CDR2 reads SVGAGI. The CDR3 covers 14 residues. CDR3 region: CASSYTSIQETQYF. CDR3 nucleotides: TGTGCCAGCAGTTACACGTCAATCCAAGAGACCCAGTACTTC.

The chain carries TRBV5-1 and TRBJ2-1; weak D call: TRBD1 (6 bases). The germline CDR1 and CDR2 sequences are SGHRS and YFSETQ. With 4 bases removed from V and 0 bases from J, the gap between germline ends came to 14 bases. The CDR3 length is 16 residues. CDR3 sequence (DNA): TGCGCCAGCAGCCGTGACCAGGGGAGCTCCTACAATGAGCAGTTCTTC. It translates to CASSRDQGSSYNEQFF.

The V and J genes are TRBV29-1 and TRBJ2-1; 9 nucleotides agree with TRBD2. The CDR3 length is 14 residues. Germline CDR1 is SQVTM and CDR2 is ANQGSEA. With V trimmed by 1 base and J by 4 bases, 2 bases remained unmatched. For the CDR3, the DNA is TGCAGCGTTGAAGGTAGCGGGAGTTACAATGAGCAGTTCTTC. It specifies CSVEGSGSYNEQFF.

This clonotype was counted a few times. The CDR3 coding sequence is TGTGCCAGCAGTTTGGCAGTCCACGAGCAGTACTTC. Protein sequence: CASSLAVHEQYF. The rearrangement joins TRBV28 to TRBJ2-7; D unclear. The CDR3 is made up of 12 amino acids. CDR1 MDHEN and CDR2 SYDVKM come from the germline V gene. V lost 3 bases to trimming and J lost 5 bases, with 8 bases between them.

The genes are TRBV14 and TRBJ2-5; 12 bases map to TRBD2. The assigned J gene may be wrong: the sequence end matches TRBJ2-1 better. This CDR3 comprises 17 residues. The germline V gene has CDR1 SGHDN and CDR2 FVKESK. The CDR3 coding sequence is TGTGCCAGCAGCCGACTAGCGGGAGACACGGCGCGGAATGAGCAGTTCTTC. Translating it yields CASSRLAGDTARNEQFF.

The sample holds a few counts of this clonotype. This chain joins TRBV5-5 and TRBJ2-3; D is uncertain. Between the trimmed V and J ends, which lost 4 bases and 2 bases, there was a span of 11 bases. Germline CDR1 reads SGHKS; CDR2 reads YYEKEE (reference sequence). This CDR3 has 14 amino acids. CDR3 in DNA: TGTGCCAGCAGCAGGGAAGGCAACACAGATACGCAGTATTTT. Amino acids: CASSREGNTDTQYF.

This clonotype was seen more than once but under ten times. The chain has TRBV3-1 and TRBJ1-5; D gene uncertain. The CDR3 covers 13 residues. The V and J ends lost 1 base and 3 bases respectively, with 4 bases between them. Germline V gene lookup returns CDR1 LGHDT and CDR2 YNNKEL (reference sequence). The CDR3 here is CASSQGPNQPQHF. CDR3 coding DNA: TGTGCCAGCAGCCAAGGACCCAATCAGCCCCAGCATTTT.

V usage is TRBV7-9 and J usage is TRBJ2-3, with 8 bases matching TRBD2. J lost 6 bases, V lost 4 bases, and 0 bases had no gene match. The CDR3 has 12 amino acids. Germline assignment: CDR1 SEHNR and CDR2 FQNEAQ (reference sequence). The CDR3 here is CASSSSGDTQYF. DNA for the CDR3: TGTGCCAGCAGCTCTAGCGGGGATACGCAGTATTTT.

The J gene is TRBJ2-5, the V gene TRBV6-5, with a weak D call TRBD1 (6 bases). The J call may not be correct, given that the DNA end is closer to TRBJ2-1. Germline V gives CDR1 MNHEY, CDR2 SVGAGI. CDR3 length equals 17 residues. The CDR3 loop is CASSYVRDTGAYNEQFF. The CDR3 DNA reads TGTGCCAGCAGTTACGTACGGGACACCGGGGCCTACAATGAGCAGTTCTTC.

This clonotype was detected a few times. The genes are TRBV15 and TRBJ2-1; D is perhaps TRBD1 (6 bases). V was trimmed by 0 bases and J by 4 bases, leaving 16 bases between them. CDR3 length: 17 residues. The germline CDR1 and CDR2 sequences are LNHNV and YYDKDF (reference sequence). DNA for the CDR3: TGTGCCACCAGCAGAGAAAAAGCAGGGGAGCCATACAATGAGCAGTTCTTC. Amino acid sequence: CATSREKAGEPYNEQFF.

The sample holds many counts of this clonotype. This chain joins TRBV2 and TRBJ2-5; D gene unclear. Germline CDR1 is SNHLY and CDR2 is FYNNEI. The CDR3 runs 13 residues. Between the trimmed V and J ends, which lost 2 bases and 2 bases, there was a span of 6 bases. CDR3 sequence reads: CASSESVQETQYF. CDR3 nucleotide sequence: TGTGCCAGCAGTGAAAGCGTGCAAGAGACCCAGTACTTC.

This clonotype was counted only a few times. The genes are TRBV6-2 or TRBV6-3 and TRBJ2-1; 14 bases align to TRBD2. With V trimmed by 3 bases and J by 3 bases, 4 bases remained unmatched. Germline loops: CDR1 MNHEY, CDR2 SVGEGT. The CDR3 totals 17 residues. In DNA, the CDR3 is TGTGCCAGCAGTTATGGGACTAGCGGGAGCGACTACAATGAGCAGTTCTTC. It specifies CASSYGTSGSDYNEQFF.

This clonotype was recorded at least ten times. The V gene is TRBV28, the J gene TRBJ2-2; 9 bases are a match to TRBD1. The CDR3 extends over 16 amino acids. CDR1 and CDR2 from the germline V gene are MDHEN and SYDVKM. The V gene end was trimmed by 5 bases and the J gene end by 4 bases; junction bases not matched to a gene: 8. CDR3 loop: CASSKQGAGGTGELFF. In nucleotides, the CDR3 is TGTGCCAGCAGTAAACAGGGGGCGGGTGGCACCGGGGAGCTGTTTTTT.

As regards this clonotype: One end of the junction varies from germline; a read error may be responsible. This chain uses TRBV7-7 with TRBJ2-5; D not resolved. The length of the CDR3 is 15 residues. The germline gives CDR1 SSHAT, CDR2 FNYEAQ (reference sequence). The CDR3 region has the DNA TGTGCTAGCAGCTTAGGTCCGGGTACCCAAGAGACCCAGTACTTC. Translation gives CASSLGPGTQETQYF.

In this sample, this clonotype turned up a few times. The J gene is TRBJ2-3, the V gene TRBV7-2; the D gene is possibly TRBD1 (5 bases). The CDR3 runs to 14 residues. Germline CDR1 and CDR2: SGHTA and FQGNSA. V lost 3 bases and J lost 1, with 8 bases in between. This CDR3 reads CASSFDRRTDTQYF. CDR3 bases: TGTGCCAGCAGCTTCGACAGACGCACAGATACGCAGTATTTT.

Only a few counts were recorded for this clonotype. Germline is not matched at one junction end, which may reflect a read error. The CDR3 nucleotides read TGTGCCAGCAGCCAAATTCCCACCGGGGAGCCGTTTTTT. Translating it yields CASSQIPTGEPFF. The chain couples TRBV14 to TRBJ2-2; D may be TRBD2 (5 bases). The CDR3 runs 13 residues. Per the germline V gene, CDR1 is SGHDN and CDR2 is FVKESK.

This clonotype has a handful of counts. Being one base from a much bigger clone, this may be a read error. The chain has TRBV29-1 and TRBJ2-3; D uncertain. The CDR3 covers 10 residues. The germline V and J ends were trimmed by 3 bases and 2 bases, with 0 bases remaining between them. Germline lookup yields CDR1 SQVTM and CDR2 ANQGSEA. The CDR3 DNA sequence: TGCAGCGTTGACACAGATACGCAGTATTTT. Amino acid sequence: CSVDTDTQYF.

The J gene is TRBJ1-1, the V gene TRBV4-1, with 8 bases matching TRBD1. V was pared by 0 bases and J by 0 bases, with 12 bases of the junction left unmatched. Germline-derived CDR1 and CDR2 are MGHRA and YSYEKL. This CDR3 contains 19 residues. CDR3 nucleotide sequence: TGCGCCAGCAGCCAAGATCAACCCCAGGGGGCGATTATGAACACTGAAGCTTTCTTT. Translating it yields CASSQDQPQGAIMNTEAFF.

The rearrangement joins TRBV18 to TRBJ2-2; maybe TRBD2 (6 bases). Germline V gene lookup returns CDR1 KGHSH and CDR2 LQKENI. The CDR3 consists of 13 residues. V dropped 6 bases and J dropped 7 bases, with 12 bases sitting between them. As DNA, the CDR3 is TGTGCCAGCTCGGAGGGATCAGGCGGGGAGCTGTTTTTT. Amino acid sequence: CASSEGSGGELFF.

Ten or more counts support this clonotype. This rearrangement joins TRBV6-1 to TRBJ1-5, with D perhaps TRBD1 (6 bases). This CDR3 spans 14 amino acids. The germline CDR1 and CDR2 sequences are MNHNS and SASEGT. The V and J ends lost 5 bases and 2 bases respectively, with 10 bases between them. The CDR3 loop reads CASSPRTGNQPQHF. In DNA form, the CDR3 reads TGTGCCAGCAGTCCCCGGACAGGCAATCAGCCCCAGCATTTT.

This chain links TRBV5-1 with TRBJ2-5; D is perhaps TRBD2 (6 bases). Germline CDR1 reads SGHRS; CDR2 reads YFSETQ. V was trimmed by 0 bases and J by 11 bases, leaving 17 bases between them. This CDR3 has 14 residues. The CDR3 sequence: CASSLAGETGEQYF. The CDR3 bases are TGCGCCAGCAGCTTGGCGGGAGAGACGGGTGAGCAGTACTTC. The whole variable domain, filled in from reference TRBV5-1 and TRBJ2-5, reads KAGVTQTPRYLIKTRGQQVTLSCSPISGHRSVSWYQQTPGQGLQFLFEYFSETQRNKGNFPGRFSGRQFSNSRSEMNVSTLELGDSALYLCASSLAGETGEQYFGPGTRLLVL.